This TCR beta chain was captured by sequencing in a study of TIL therapy for anti-PD-1-resistant metastatic lung cancer. This CDR3 region has 14 residues. Time point meaning: pre-treatment sample, taken before nivolumab and TIL therapy. The tumor samples were excised metastases, mostly pleural nodules or supraclavicular lymph nodes. Sequencing used immunoSEQ v3. Libraries were sequenced to 2 million to 2.5 million read pairs (survey) or roughly 4.5-6.5 million (deep). Repertoires were generated with immunoSEQ multiplex PCR, while TCRdb's copy carries only in-frame clones and drops some. Of several thousand clones in the sample, about 66% are singletons; the top ten hold approximately 17%.

The sequences come from tumor tissue, collected at baseline. This clonotype originated in a person aged 25 to 80 with non-small cell lung cancer. This chain uses TRBV21-1 with TRBJ2-7; the listed D gene, TRBD2, was not tested against the DNA. TRBV21-1 is annotated as a pseudogene. This chain's CDR3 is CASILASGLYEQYF. Written as DNA, the CDR3 is TGTGCCAGCATTCTCGCTAGCGGACTCTACGAGCAGTACTTC.